This entry is about one TCR beta chain. No antigen is known for it. No much larger clone exists at a distance of one base, and base qualities are not known. The sample originates from a study of blood T cell repertoires in COVID-19 (dated by TCRdb to the early 2020s). Looking at the study overall: Samples from collaborators originated in the United States, Italy and Spain and spanned both the acute and convalescent phases of COVID-19. Where available, HLA class I and class II types were taken from metadata supplied by the sample provider and were not determined by assay-based typing. The prospective study material was composed of cDNA or gDNA derived from T cells, B-cell-depleted T cells, or PBMCs. A freely available public database, intended as a resource for researchers studying the immune response to SARS-CoV-2, is where the repertoires were released. Deeply sampled blood TCRbeta repertoires from subjects exposed to, actively infected with, or recovered from COVID-19 were included in the dataset. The sample metadata nearly always contained a de-identified subject ID, COVID-19 status, age in years and sex. Samples came from the ongoing ImmuneRACE study (first 160 participants) plus 1,254 subjects from 6 global collaborators.

TCRbeta CDR3 regions were amplified from genomic DNA by means of the immunoSEQ Assay, a bias-controlled multiplex PCR. The authors processed their data as follows. The number of nucleated cells in each sample was estimated by amplification of reference gene primers within the assay. Sequence reads were collapsed and filtered to measure the absolute abundance of every unique TCRbeta CDR3 rearrangement. For each sample, productive Simpson clonality was calculated as the square root of Simpson's diversity index across productive rearrangements. TCRdb provides this immuneACCESS table in a form limited to in-frame rearrangements. Some clones are lacking; in checked studies, under half of them reflect an unresolved V gene, and why the rest are absent is not known. V, J and clone size are those of that table, while D and trimming were read from the DNA. The sample table contains 80,000 to 95,000 clones; only one count was recorded for over 80% of them. Roughly a third of the sample goes to the ten largest clones.

The cysteine opens and the phenylalanine closes a CDR3 of 16 amino acids. Solely the CDR3 DNA is kept, with 48 bases framed from the first base. CDR1 and CDR2 (SGDLS, YYNGEE) derive from the germline V gene. Clipping removes 3 bases from V and 4 bases from J, with 3 as the unmatched junction base count. Study-wide findings and limitations: The amount of clinical and demographic metadata varied by source and participant and was provided uncurated.

Each collaborating institution followed its own protocols to collect whole blood in K2EDTA tubes. For TCRbeta analysis, collaborators shipped samples in one of three forms: frozen whole blood, isolated PBMCs, or DNA extracted from either of those sample types. The chain joins TRBV9 to TRBJ2-1; TRBD2 fits 14 bases in the junction. The clonotype comes from a woman of 80 years or more with active or convalescent COVID-19. Specimen: peripheral blood. In nucleotides, the sequence is TGTGCCAGCAGCGCATGGACTAGCGGGGGGTACAATGAGCAGTTCTTC. This is translated as CASSAWTSGGYNEQFF.